The rows below give T cell receptor beta chains drawn from one sample of a study of OX40 agonist ivuxolimab in advanced cancers. Sequenced by immunoSEQ multiplex PCR; TCRdb stores in-frame clones only, minus some. Among roughly 66,000 clones, roughly 80% were seen once, and the ten largest hold less than 7.5%. Here the sequenced sample was CD4+ or CD8+ T cells sorted from blood, taken in a trial of the OX40 agonist ivuxolimab. The origin of the receptors is an adult with an advanced solid tumor such as melanoma, head and neck, liver or kidney cancer. CDR3s include the opening cysteine and the closing phenylalanine or tryptophan. The D gene is left open where the match is weak. Clone size is shown for a subset of rows, as once, few, many or a class of expanded clone.

TRBV11-2	TRBJ2-7	.	.	CASSLDMETGLFEQYF	TGTGCCAGCAGCTTAGACATGGAGACAGGTCTATTCGAGCAGTACTTC
TRBV5-6	TRBJ1-4	.	TRBD1	CASSIGQGNEKLFF	TGTGCCAGCAGCATAGGACAGGGGAATGAAAAACTGTTTTTT
TRBV27	TRBJ1-4	.	.	CASAPYVGLFNEKLFF	TGTGCCAGCGCCCCCTACGTCGGGTTGTTTAATGAAAAACTGTTTTTT
TRBV7-2	TRBJ1-1	.	TRBD1	CASSLAPTGAFF	TGTGCCAGCAGCTTAGCGCCGACAGGGGCTTTCTTT
TRBV21-1	TRBJ1-3	.	.	CASSKPGQGAGNTIYF	TGTGCCAGCAGCAAACCGGGACAGGGAGCTGGAAACACCATATATTTT
TRBV30	TRBJ1-1	.	.	CAWSGQVNTEAFF	TGTGCCTGGAGTGGGCAGGTGAACACTGAAGCTTTCTTT
TRBV30	TRBJ2-7	once	.	CAWSVGRTYEQYF	TGTGCCTGGAGTGTGGGCCGGACCTACGAGCAGTACTTC
TRBV7-2	TRBJ2-5	.	.	CASSFFGVQETQYF	TGTGCCAGCAGCTTTTTCGGGGTACAAGAGACCCAGTACTTC
TRBV29-1	TRBJ2-3	.	.	CSVETAPDTQYF	TGCAGCGTTGAAACGGCCCCAGATACGCAGTATTTT
TRBV6-5	TRBJ2-5	once	TRBD2	CASSHGTSGRGTQYF	TGTGCCAGCAGTCACGGGACTAGCGGGAGGGGGACCCAGTACTTC
TRBV5-1	TRBJ2-2	.	.	CASSLVTVNTGELFF	TGCGCCAGCAGCTTGGTTACCGTTAACACCGGGGAGCTGTTTTTT
TRBV9	TRBJ1-2	.	.	CASSDGADYGYTF	TGTGCCAGCAGCGACGGGGCCGACTATGGCTACACCTTC